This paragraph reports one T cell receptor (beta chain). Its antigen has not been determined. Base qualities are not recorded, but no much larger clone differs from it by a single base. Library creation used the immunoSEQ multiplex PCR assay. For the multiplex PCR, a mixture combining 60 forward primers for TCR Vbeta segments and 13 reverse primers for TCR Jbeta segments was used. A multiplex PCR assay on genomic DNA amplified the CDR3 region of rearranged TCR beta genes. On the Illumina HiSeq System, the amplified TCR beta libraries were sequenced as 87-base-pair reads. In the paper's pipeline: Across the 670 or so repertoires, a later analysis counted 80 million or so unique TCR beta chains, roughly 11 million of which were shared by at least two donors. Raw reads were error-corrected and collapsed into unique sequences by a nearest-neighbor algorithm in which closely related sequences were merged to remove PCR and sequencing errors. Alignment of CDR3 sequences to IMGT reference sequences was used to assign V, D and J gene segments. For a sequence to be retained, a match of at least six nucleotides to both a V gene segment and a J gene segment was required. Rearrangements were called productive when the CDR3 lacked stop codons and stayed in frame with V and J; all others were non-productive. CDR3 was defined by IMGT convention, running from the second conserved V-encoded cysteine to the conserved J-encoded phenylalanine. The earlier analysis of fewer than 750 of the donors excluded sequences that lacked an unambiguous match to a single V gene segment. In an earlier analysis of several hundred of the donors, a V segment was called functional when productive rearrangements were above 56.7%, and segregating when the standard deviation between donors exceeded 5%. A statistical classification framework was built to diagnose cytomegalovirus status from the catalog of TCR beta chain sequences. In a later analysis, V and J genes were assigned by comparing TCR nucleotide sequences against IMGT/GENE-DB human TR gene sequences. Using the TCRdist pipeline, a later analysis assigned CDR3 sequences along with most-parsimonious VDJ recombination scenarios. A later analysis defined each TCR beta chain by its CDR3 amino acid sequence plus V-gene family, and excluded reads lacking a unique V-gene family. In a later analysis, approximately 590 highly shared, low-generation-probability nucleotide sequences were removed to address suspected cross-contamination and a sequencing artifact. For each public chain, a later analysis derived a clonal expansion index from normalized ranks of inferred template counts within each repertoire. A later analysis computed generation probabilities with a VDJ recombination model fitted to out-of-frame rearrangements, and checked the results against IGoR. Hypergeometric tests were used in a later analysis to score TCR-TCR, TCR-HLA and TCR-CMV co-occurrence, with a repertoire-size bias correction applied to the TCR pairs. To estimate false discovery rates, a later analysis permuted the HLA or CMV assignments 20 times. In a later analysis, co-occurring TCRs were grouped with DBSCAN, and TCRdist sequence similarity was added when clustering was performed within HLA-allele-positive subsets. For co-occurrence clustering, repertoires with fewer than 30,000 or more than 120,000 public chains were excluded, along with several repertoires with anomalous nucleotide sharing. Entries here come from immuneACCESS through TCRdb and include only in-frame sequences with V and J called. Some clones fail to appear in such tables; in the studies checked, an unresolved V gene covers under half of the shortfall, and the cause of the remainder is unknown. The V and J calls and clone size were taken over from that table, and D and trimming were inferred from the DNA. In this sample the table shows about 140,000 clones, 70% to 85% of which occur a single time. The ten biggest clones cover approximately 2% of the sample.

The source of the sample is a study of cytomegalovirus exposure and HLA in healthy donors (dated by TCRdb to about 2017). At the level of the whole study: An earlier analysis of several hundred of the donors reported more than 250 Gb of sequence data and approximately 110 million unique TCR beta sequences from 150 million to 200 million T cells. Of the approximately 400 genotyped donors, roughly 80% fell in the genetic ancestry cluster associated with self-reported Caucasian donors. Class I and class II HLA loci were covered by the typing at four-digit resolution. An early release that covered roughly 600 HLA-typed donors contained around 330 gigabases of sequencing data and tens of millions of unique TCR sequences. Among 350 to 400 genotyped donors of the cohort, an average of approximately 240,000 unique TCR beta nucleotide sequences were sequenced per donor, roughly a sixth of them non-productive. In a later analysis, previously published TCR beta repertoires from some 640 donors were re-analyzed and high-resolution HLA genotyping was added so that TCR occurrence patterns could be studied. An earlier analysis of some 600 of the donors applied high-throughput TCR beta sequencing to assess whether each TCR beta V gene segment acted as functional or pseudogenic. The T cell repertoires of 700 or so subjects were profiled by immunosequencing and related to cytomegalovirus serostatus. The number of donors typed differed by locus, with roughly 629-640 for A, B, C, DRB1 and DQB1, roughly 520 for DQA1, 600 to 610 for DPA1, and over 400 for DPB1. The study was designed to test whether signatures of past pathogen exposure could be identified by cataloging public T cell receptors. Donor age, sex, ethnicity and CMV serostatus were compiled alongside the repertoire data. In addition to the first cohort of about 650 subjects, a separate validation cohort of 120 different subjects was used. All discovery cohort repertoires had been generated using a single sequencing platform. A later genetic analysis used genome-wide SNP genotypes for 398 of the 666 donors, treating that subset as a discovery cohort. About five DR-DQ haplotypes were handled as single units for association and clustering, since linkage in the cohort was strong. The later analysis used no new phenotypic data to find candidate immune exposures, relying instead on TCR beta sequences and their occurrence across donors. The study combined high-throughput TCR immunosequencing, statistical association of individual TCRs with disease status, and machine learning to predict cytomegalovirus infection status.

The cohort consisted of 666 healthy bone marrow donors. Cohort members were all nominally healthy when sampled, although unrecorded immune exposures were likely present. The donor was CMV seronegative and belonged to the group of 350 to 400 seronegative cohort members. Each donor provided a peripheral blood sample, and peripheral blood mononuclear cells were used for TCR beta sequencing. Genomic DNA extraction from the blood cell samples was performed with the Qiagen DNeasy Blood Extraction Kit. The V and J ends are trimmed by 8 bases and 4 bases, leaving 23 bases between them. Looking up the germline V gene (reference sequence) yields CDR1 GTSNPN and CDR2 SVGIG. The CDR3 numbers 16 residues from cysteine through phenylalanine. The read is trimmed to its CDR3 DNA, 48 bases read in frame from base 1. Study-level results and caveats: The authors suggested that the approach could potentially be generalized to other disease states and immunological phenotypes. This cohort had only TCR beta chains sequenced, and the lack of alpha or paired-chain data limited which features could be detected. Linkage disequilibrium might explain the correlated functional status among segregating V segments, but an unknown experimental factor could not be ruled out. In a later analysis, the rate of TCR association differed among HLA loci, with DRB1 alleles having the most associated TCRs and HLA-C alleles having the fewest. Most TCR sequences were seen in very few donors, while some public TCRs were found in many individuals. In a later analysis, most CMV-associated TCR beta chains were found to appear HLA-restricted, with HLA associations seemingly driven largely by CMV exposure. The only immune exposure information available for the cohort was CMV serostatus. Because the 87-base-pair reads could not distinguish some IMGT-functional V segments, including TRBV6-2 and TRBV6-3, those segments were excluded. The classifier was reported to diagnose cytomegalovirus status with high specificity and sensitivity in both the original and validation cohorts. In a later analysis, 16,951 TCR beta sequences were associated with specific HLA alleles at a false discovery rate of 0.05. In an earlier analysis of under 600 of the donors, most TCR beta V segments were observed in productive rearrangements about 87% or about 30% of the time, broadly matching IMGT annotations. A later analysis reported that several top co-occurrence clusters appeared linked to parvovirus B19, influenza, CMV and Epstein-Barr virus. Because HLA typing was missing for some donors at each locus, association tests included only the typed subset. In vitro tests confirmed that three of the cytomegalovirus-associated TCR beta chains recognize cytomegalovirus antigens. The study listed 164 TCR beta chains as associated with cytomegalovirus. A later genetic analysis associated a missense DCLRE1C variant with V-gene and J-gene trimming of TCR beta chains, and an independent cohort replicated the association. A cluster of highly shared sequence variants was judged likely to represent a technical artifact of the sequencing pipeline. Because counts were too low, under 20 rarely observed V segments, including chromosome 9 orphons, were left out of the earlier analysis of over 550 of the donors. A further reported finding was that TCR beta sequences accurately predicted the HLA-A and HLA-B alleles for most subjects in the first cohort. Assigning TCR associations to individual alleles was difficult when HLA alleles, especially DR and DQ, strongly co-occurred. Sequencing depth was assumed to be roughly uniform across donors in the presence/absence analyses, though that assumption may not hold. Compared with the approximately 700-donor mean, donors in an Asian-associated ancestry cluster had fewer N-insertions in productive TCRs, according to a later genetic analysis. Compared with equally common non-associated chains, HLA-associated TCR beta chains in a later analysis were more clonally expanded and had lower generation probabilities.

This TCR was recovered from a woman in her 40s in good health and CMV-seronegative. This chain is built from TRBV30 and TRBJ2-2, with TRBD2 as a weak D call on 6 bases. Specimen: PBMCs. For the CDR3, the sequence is CAHTTTTSRVTGELFF. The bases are TGTGCCCACACCACAACCACTAGCCGGGTCACCGGGGAGCTGTTTTTT.